The present TCR beta chain was sequenced within a study of CD8+ T cells in alopecia areata. The authors extracted RNA and reverse transcribed it into cDNA as the sequencing template. The repertoire was sequenced with immunoSEQ multiplex PCR; TCRdb's copy has only in-frame clones and lacks some. Of some 110,000 clones listed, under 60% are singletons. Treatment meaning: oral pan-JAK inhibitor, 5-10 mg twice daily. The sample in question was CD8+ T cells sorted from blood, obtained at week 24, from a patient treated with tofacitinib. This clonotype was sampled from a human donor with alopecia areata.

The CDR3 sequence is CASSIEGTATITDTQYF. The CDR3 nucleotides are TGTGCCAGTAGTATCGAAGGGACAGCGACCATCACAGATACGCAGTATTTT. This chain connects TRBV19 to TRBJ2-3; 7 nucleotides match TRBD1. V lost 3 bases, J lost 2 bases, and 11 bases stayed unmatched. The germline gives CDR1 LNHDA, CDR2 SQIVND (reference sequence). The CDR3 has 17 amino acids.